Following are 18 T cell receptor beta chains from one sample sequenced in a study of T cell responses to AZD1222 COVID-19 vaccine. TCRdb's table, derived via immunoSEQ multiplex PCR, lists solely in-frame clones and lacks some. Among about 85,000 clones listed, less than 95% were seen once. The material sequenced was peripheral blood, taken 28 days after the second AZD1222 dose. Every receptor here comes from an adult who received the AZD1222 COVID-19 vaccine.

V and J are TRBV30 and TRBJ1-2; D might be TRBD1 (5 bases). V lost 3 bases to trimming and J lost 4 bases, with 9 bases between them. CDR1 is GTSNPN and CDR2 is SVGIG in the germline V gene (reference sequence). This CDR3 is built from 12 residues. The DNA for the CDR3 is TGTGCCTGGAGGTCAGGGACCTATGGCTACACCTTC. Translated: CAWRSGTYGYTF.

The sample holds one count of this clone. This sequence joins TRBV2 and TRBJ2-7; 7 bases match TRBD1. The V and J ends lost 7 bases and 3 bases, in that order; junction bases with no gene match: 9. The CDR3 runs to 14 residues. CDR1 SNHLY and CDR2 FYNNEI come from the germline V gene. CDR3 coding DNA: TGTGCCAGCAATGACCGGGACAGAAACTACGAGCAGTACTTC. Protein sequence: CASNDRDRNYEQYF. The whole variable domain, remainder taken from reference TRBV2 and TRBJ2-7, is EPEVTQTPSHQVTQMGQEVILRCVPISNHLYFYWYRQILGQKVEFLVSFYNNEISEKSEIFDDQFSVERPDGSNFTLKIRSTKLEDSAMYFCASNDRDRNYEQYFGPGTRLTVT.

J is TRBJ1-2 and V is TRBV19; a weak D match, TRBD1 (6 bases). The CDR3 has 14 amino acids. CDR1 is LNHDA, CDR2 SQIVND, per germline (reference sequence). Trimming left V 5 bases short and J 0 bases short, with 10 bases between. The CDR3 protein is CASSRQGTNYGYTF. In DNA form, the CDR3 reads TGTGCCAGTAGTCGCCAGGGGACTAACTATGGCTACACCTTC.

The V and J genes are TRBV29-1 and TRBJ2-7; D is perhaps TRBD2 (7 bases). Between the trimmed V and J ends, which lost 6 bases and 3 bases, there was a span of 18 bases. CDR3 length equals 14 residues. Germline lookup yields CDR1 SQVTM and CDR2 ANQGSEA. The CDR3 is CSVGRGGVLYEQYF. CDR3 in DNA: TGCAGCGTCGGAAGGGGGGGTGTCCTCTACGAGCAGTACTTC.

V and J are TRBV10-2 and TRBJ2-7; 8 nucleotides align to TRBD2. This CDR3 contains 15 residues. Germline trimming cut 4 bases from V and 4 bases from J; bases unmatched to any gene: 9. From germline, CDR1 is WSHSY and CDR2 SAAADI. The CDR3 DNA reads TGCGCCAGCAGTGTTGGGCTAGCGGGCCCGTACGAGCAGTACTTC. Its protein product is CASSVGLAGPYEQYF.

This chain joins TRBV7-6 and TRBJ2-7, with a weak D call TRBD2 (6 bases). CDR1 SGHVS and CDR2 FNYEAQ come from the germline V gene. CDR3 length equals 15 residues. V was pared by 0 bases and J by 4 bases, with 13 bases between. The CDR3 sequence: CASSLAGGLAYEQYF. CDR3 DNA sequence: TGTGCCAGCAGCTTAGCGGGGGGTTTGGCGTACGAGCAGTACTTC.

The V and J genes are TRBV2 and TRBJ1-3; tentative D call: TRBD1 (5 bases). V lost 6 bases and J 6 bases, leaving 21 bases between the germline ends. The CDR3 extends over 16 amino acids. Germline loops: CDR1 SNHLY, CDR2 FYNNEI. The CDR3 loop is CASSPPWAGRINTIYF. DNA for the CDR3: TGTGCCAGCAGCCCCCCTTGGGCGGGGCGGATAAACACCATATATTTT. The complete variable domain, with remaining parts taken from reference TRBV2 and TRBJ1-3, reads EPEVTQTPSHQVTQMGQEVILRCVPISNHLYFYWYRQILGQKVEFLVSFYNNEISEKSEIFDDQFSVERPDGSNFTLKIRSTKLEDSAMYFCASSPPWAGRINTIYFGEGSWLTVV.

CDR3 bases: TGTGCCAGCAGTTTCGGGGGGGCCCGCTATGGCTACACCTTC. Residues: CASSFGGARYGYTF. The chain has TRBV28 and TRBJ1-2; D perhaps matches TRBD1 (6 bases). The germline V gene has CDR1 MDHEN and CDR2 SYDVKM. The CDR3 loop spans 14 amino acids. Trimming shortened V by 3 bases and J by 4 bases, and 12 bases separated the two germline ends.

This sequence joins TRBV7-9 and TRBJ2-2, with a tentative D call TRBD2 (5 bases). V was pared by 5 bases and J by 2 bases, with 12 bases between. Per germline, CDR1 SEHNR and CDR2 FQNEAQ (reference sequence). CDR3 size: 15 residues. CDR3 bases: TGTGCCAGCAGCCCTGGACTGACCAACACCGGGGAGCTGTTTTTT. It translates to CASSPGLTNTGELFF.

CDR3 nucleotide sequence: TGCGCCAGCAGCCAAGCGGGGACAAAAACAGATACGCAGTATTTT. Encoded protein: CASSQAGTKTDTQYF. This chain uses TRBV4-1 with TRBJ2-3; D is perhaps TRBD1 (6 bases). CDR1 and CDR2 (germline): MGHRA, YSYEKL. This CDR3 is built from 15 residues. The V end lost 1 base, the J end lost 3 bases, and 11 bases lay between the germline ends.

The J gene is TRBJ2-5, the V gene TRBV27; D is possibly TRBD1 or TRBD2 (7 bases each). The CDR3 length is 13 residues. Germline lookup yields CDR1 MNHEY and CDR2 SMNVEV (reference sequence). Trimming cost V 0 bases and J 9 bases, with 11 bases left between them. CDR3 sequence: CASSLSRGGSQYF. In DNA form, the CDR3 reads TGTGCCAGCAGTTTATCCAGGGGGGGGTCCCAGTACTTC.

The V call is TRBV6-6, the J call TRBJ2-2, with 7 nucleotides matching TRBD1. J gave up 5 bases and V 4 bases, and 7 bases lay outside the gene matches. CDR3 length: 15 amino acids. The V gene's germline CDR1 is MNHNY and CDR2 SVGAGI (reference sequence). CDR3 coding DNA: TGTGCCAGCAGTTCCCGACAGGGTAGGACCGGGGAGCTGTTTTTT. Its translation is CASSSRQGRTGELFF.

The genes are TRBV28 and TRBJ1-4; a possible D gene is TRBD1 (5 bases). The germline CDR1 and CDR2 sequences are MDHEN and SYDVKM. V gave up 5 bases and J gave up 6 bases, with 13 bases separating them. The CDR3 loop spans 14 amino acids. In DNA, the CDR3 is TGTGCCAGCAGTCAGTCCGGGACGGATGAAAAACTGTTTTTT. As protein: CASSQSGTDEKLFF.

The genes are TRBV3-1 (or the pseudogene TRBV3-2) and TRBJ1-6; D is unclear. This CDR3 contains 12 residues. CDR1 and CDR2 from the germline V gene are LGHDT and YNNKEL (reference sequence). Trimming stripped 0 bases from V and 10 bases from J, with 4 bases between. The CDR3 nucleotides read TGTGCCAGCAGCCAAGAGCGCTCACCCCTCCACTTT. Its translation is CASSQERSPLHF.

The chain links TRBV5-1 to TRBJ1-3, with 8 bases identical to TRBD1. This CDR3 is built from 15 residues. The ends lost 0 bases at V and 3 bases at J; junction bases unmatched: 2. The germline V gene has CDR1 SGHRS and CDR2 YFSETQ. CDR3 loop: CASSLAGTGGNTIYF. Written as DNA, the CDR3 is TGCGCCAGCAGCTTGGCCGGGACAGGTGGAAACACCATATATTTT.

This clone was observed a single time. The chain links TRBV5-1 to TRBJ1-1; TRBD1 aligns across 9 bases. The V segment lost 4 bases and the J segment 6 bases; nucleotides outside the gene matches: 7. CDR3 length: 14 amino acids. Per germline, CDR1 SGHRS and CDR2 YFSETQ. For the CDR3, the DNA is TGCGCCAGCAGCGGGAGGACAGGGGTCGCTGAAGCTTTCTTT. Translated, it gives CASSGRTGVAEAFF.

V is TRBV7-8 and J is TRBJ2-3, with 9 bases aligning to TRBD1. The junction had 11 bases not matched to a gene; V was cut back by 5 bases and J by 5 bases. This CDR3 is built from 16 residues. Germline V lookup: CDR1 SGHVS, CDR2 FQNEAQ. CDR3 nucleotide sequence: TGTGCCAGCAGCCCACCCGGGACAGGGTGGGGAGATACGCAGTATTTT. Its translation: CASSPPGTGWGDTQYF.

V and J are TRBV30 and TRBJ1-1, with D maybe TRBD1 (6 bases). V was shortened by 8 bases and J by 4 bases, with 14 bases between the two germline ends. The CDR3 has 12 residues. Germline V gives CDR1 GTSNPN, CDR2 SVGIG (reference sequence). DNA of the CDR3: TGTGCCGGACGATCGGGGGCCACTGAAGCTTTCTTT. This encodes CAGRSGATEAFF.